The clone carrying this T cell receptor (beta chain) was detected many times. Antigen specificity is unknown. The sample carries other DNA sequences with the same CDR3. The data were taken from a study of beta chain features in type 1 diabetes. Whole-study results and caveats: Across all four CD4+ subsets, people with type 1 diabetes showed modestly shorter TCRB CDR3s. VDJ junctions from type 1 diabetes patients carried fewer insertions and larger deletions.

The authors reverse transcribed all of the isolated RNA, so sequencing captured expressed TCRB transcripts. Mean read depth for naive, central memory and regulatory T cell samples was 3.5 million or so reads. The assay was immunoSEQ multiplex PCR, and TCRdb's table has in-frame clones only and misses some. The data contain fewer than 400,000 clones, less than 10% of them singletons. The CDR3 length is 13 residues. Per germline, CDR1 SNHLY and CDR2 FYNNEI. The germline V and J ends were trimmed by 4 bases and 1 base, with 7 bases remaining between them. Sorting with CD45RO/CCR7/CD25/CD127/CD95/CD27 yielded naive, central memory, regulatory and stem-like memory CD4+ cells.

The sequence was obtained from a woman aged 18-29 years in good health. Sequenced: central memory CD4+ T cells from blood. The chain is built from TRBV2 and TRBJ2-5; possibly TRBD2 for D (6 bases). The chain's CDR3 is CASSGGLQETQYF. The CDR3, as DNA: TGTGCCAGCAGTGGGGGACTCCAAGAGACCCAGTACTTC.